This T cell receptor beta chain was obtained from a study of CD8+ T cells in alopecia areata. The CDR3 sequence is 14 residues long. The germline V gene encodes CDR1 SGHRS and CDR2 YFSETQ. V lost 0 bases and J 1 base, leaving 8 bases between the germline ends. Following RNA extraction, reverse transcription yielded cDNA that acted as the sequencing template. Measured with immunoSEQ multiplex PCR; TCRdb has only the in-frame clones, and not every one. The table records 150,000 or so clones, about 60% of them present only once. Researchers picked out CD4+ and CD8+ T cells from PBMCs by sorting. This chain links TRBV5-1 with TRBJ2-7; D is unclear. What was sequenced was CD4+ T cells sorted from blood. This sequence originates from a human donor in good health. The CDR3 spells CASSLVASSYEQYF. The CDR3 nucleotides are TGCGCCAGCAGCTTGGTTGCGTCGTCCTACGAGCAGTACTTC.